This is a list of T cell receptor beta chains from one sample in a study of T cells in localized non-small cell lung cancer. Here immunoSEQ multiplex PCR was the method, and the copy in TCRdb shows in-frame clones only, minus some. The table includes 26,000 or so clones, about 87% detected once. The source was peripheral blood, collected before any cancer treatment. All receptors come from a male donor at least 60 years old with stage I lung adenocarcinoma. Each CDR3 is given with its conserved first and last residue. A D gene is named only where the DNA matches it firmly. Clone size is shown for a subset of rows, as once, few, many or a class of expanded clone.

j_gene,d_gene,v_gene,abundance,CDR3nt,CDR3aa
TRBJ2-3,TRBD2,TRBV4-2,.,TGTGCCAGCAGCCAGGTGGGGGGGGGATTCACAGATACGCAGTATTTT,CASSQVGGGFTDTQYF
TRBJ1-4,.,TRBV6-1,.,TGTGCCAGCAGTGATTCATGGTCCGTGGGGAAACTGTTTTTT,CASSDSWSVGKLFF
TRBJ1-5,TRBD1,TRBV7-2,.,TGTGCCAGCAGCTCCGGACAGGGTGATCAGCCCCAGCATTTT,CASSSGQGDQPQHF
TRBJ1-2,.,TRBV5-6,.,TGTGCCAGCAGCCCCTTCCCCCCAGTTTACTATGGCTACACCTTC,CASSPFPPVYYGYTF
TRBJ2-7,.,TRBV21-1,.,TGTGCCAGCAGCAACTCGGGACAGGGGGTCCACGAGCAGTACTTC,CASSNSGQGVHEQYF
TRBJ2-3,.,TRBV5-5,.,TGTGCCAGCAGCTTTGAGGGCACAGATACGCAGTATTTT,CASSFEGTDTQYF
TRBJ2-1,.,TRBV7-6,.,TGTGCCAGCAGCCCGCGGGGAGTAATCGTCAATGAGCAGTTCTTC,CASSPRGVIVNEQFF
TRBJ1-2,.,TRBV6-5,.,TGTGCCAGCAGTTACTCGTCCCGGGGCTATGGCTACACCTTC,CASSYSSRGYGYTF
TRBJ1-5,.,TRBV11-2,.,TGTGCCAGCAGCCGGACGGCCCTTAATCAGCCCCAGCATTTT,CASSRTALNQPQHF
TRBJ1-2,.,TRBV28,few,TGTGCCAGCAGTTTTCCGGAATTTTATGGCTACACCTTC,CASSFPEFYGYTF
TRBJ2-1,TRBD2,TRBV11-3,.,TGTGCCAGCAGCTTAGAAACCGGGACTAGCCACTATGAGCAGTTCTTC,CASSLETGTSHYEQFF
TRBJ1-3,TRBD1,TRBV9,few,TGTGCCAGCAGCCCCTTAACCGGGACAGGGGAAGTCTCTGGAAACACCATATATTTT,CASSPLTGTGEVSGNTIYF
TRBJ2-1,TRBD2,TRBV2,.,TGTGCCAGCAGAGGGTGGTTAGCGGGGGGTGGGAATGAGCAGTTCTTC,CASRGWLAGGGNEQFF
TRBJ2-2,TRBD1,TRBV19,.,TGTGCCAGTAGTATTCAGGGGGCGAACACCGGGGAGCTGTTTTTT,CASSIQGANTGELFF
TRBJ2-3,.,TRBV4-3,.,TGCGCCAGCAGCCAAGATATAGCGCTTAATACGCAGTATTTT,CASSQDIALNTQYF
TRBJ1-5,.,TRBV6-5,.,TGTGCCAGCATTGTTCGCAATCAGCCCCAGCATTTT,CASIVRNQPQHF
TRBJ1-5,TRBD1,TRBV30,.,TGTGCCTGGAGTGCCAGGGGGGACCCACATGGAGCCCAGCATTTT,CAWSARGDPHGAQHF
TRBJ1-1,TRBD1,TRBV6-1,.,TGTGCCAGCAGTGAAATGACAGGGATCGGCACTGAAGCTTTCTTT,CASSEMTGIGTEAFF
TRBJ2-3,.,TRBV6-4,.,TGTGCCAGCAGTGCGGAGGGGGGGGGCACAGATACGCAGTATTTT,CASSAEGGGTDTQYF
TRBJ2-3,.,TRBV7-6,once,TGTGCCAGCAGCTTAGGATTGCTCACAGATACGCAGTATTTT,CASSLGLLTDTQYF
TRBJ2-3,.,TRBV2,.,TGTGCCGAGGGGGGTGGAGATACGCAGTATTTT,CAEGGGDTQYF
TRBJ2-5,.,TRBV14,.,TGTGCCAGCAGCCAAGGGGCGAGGGAGACCCAGTACTTC,CASSQGARETQYF
TRBJ1-2,.,TRBV7-2,.,TGTGCCAGCAGCTTAATGGGGGCGGACTATGGCTACACCTTC,CASSLMGADYGYTF
TRBJ2-3,.,TRBV7-2,.,TGTGCCAGCAGCTTATGGGTCTCGGGGGGCACAGATACGCAGTATTTT,CASSLWVSGGTDTQYF
TRBJ2-5,TRBD2,TRBV30,once,TGTGCCTGGACTAGCGGGGGGGCCGGGGAGACCCAGTACTTC,CAWTSGGAGETQYF
TRBJ2-1,TRBD1,TRBV27,.,TGTGCCAGCAGTTCGGGACAGGGGGCGGGTAATGAGCAGTTCTTC,CASSSGQGAGNEQFF
TRBJ2-1,.,TRBV5-6,.,TGTGCCAGCAGCGCCCTGACTAGTAAGCGGGAGCAGTTCTTC,CASSALTSKREQFF
TRBJ1-5,.,TRBV28,once,TGTGCCAGCATCCGACGGGGGGGTGGGCAGCCCCAGCATTTT,CASIRRGGGQPQHF
TRBJ1-1,.,TRBV11-2,.,TGTGCCAGCAGCACCCTACCGGGTTTGAGGGACACTGAAGCTTTCTTT,CASSTLPGLRDTEAFF
TRBJ1-4,TRBD1,TRBV7-2,.,TGTGCCAGCAGCTTTCAGACAGGGGAATATGAAAAACTGTTTTTT,CASSFQTGEYEKLFF
TRBJ2-7,TRBD2,TRBV19,.,TGTGCCAGTAGTACTCAAAAGACTAGCGGGGTCAACGAGCAGTACTTC,CASSTQKTSGVNEQYF
TRBJ2-1,TRBD1,TRBV5-1,.,TGCGCCAGCAGCAAAGGCAGGGGGAATGAGCAGTTCTTC,CASSKGRGNEQFF
TRBJ1-2,.,TRBV4-3,.,TGCGCCAGCAGCCAAGGGAGGTACGAGAGCGGCTACACCTTC,CASSQGRYESGYTF
TRBJ2-6,.,TRBV6-4,.,TGTGCCAGCAGTGACTCTAGAGGCTCTGGGGCCAACGTCCTGACTTTC,CASSDSRGSGANVLTF
TRBJ1-1,.,TRBV9,.,TGTGCCAGCAGCGTCCTCCCGGACCGGACTGAAGCTTTCTTT,CASSVLPDRTEAFF
TRBJ2-1,TRBD2,TRBV6-1,once,TGTGCCAGCAGTGTTCAAACTAGCGGGGGATACAATGAGCAGTTCTTC,CASSVQTSGGYNEQFF
TRBJ2-5,.,TRBV6-6,.,TGTGCCGGGCTTCTGACACCTTATCAAGAGACCCAGTACTTC,CAGLLTPYQETQYF
TRBJ2-3,.,TRBV30,.,TGTGCCTGGAGTCGGGACTCCTGGGGCACAGATACGCAGTATTTT,CAWSRDSWGTDTQYF
TRBJ1-1,.,TRBV19,.,TGTGCCAGTAGTCCCTCCCTGCTGCCCGAAGCTTTCTTT,CASSPSLLPEAFF
TRBJ1-1,.,TRBV27,.,TGTGCCAGCGAACCCCAGGGGCCCAGAGCTTTCTTT,CASEPQGPRAFF
TRBJ1-4,.,TRBV6-5,once,TGTGCCAGCAGTTACTCCTTCCAAAATGAAAAACTGTTTTTT,CASSYSFQNEKLFF